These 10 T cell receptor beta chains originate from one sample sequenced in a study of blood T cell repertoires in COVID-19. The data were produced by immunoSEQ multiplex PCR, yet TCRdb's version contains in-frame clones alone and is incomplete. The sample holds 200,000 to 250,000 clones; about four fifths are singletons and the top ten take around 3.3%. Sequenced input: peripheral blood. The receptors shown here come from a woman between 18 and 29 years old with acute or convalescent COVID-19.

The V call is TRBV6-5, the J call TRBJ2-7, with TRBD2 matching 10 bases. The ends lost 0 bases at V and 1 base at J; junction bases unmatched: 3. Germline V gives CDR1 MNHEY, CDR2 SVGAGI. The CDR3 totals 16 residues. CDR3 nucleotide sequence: TGTGCCAGCAGTTACTCGTTAGCGGGAGGATCCTACGAGCAGTACTTC. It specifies CASSYSLAGGSYEQYF.

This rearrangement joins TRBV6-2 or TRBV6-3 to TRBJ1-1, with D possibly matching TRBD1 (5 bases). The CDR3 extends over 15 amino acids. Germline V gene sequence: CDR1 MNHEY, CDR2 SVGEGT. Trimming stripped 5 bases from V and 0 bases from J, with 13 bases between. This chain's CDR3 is CASSNRQQLNTEAFF. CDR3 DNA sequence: TGTGCCAGCAGTAACCGACAGCAATTGAACACTGAAGCTTTCTTT.

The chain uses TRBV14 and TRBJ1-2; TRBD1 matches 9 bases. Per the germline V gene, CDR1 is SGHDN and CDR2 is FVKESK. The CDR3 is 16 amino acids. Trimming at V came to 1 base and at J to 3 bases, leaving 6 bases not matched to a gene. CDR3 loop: CASSQATGGAHYGYTF. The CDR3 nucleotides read TGTGCCAGCAGCCAAGCTACAGGGGGCGCCCACTATGGCTACACCTTC.

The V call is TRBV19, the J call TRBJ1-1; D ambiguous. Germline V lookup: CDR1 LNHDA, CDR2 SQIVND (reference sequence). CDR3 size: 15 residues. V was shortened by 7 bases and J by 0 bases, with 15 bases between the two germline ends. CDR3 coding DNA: TGTGCCAGTACGGCGAGGAACTTTATGAACACTGAAGCTTTCTTT. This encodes CASTARNFMNTEAFF.

CDR3 amino acids: CASGSARTEAFF. The CDR3 DNA is TGTGCCAGCGGATCTGCGAGGACTGAAGCTTTCTTT. The genes are TRBV28 and TRBJ1-1; D remains ambiguous. Germline CDR1 reads MDHEN; CDR2 reads SYDVKM. V lost 8 bases, J lost 5 bases, and 12 bases lay in between. The CDR3 totals 12 residues.

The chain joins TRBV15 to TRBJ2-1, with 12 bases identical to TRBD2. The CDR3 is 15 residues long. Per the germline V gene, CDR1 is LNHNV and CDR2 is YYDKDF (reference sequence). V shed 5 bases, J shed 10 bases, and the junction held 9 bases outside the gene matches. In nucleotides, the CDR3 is TGTGCCACCAGCTTACTAGCGGGAGGTCCGCAGGAGCAGTTCTTC. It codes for CATSLLAGGPQEQFF.

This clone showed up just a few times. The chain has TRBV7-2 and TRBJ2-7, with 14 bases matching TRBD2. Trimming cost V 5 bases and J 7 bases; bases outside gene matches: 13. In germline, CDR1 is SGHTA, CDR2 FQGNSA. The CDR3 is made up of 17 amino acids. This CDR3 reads CASSRPETSGRAGEQYF. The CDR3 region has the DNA TGTGCCAGCAGCCGCCCGGAGACTAGCGGGAGGGCCGGAGAGCAGTACTTC.

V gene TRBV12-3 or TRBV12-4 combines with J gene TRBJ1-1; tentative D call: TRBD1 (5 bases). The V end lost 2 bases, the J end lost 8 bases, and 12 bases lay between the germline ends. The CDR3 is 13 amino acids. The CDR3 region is CASSLSSGTEAFF. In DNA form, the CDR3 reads TGTGCCAGCAGTTTATCGAGCGGGACGGAAGCTTTCTTT.

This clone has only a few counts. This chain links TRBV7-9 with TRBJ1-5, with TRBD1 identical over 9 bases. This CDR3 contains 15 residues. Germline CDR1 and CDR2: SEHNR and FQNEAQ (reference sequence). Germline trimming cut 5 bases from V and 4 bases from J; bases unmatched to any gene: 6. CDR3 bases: TGTGCCAGCAGCCAATGGGACAGGGAGAATCAGCCCCAGCATTTT. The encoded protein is CASSQWDRENQPQHF.

The CDR3 loop reads CASSSDRANTEAFF. Written as DNA, the CDR3 is TGTGCCAGCAGCTCCGACAGGGCGAACACTGAAGCTTTCTTT. This chain joins TRBV7-9 and TRBJ1-1; TRBD1 agrees at 7 bases. The CDR3 spans 14 residues. After removal of 4 bases from V and 1 base from J, the junction contained 3 bases not matched to a gene. Germline CDR1 reads SEHNR; CDR2 reads FQNEAQ (reference sequence).